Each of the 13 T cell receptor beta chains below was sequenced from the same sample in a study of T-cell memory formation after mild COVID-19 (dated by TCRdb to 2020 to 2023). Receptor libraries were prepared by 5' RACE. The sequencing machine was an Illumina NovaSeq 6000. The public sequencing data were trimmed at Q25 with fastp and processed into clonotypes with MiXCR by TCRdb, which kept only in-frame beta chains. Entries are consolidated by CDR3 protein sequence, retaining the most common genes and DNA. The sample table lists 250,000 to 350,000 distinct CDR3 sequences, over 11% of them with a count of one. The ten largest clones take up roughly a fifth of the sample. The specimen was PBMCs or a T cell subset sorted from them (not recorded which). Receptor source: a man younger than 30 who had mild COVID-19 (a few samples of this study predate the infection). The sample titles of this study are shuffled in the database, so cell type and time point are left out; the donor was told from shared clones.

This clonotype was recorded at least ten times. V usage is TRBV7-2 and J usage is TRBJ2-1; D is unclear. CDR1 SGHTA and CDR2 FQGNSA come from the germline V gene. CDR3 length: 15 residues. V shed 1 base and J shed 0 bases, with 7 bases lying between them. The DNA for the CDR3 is TGTGCCAGCAGCTTAGGGATGAGCTCCTACAATGAGCAGTTCTTC. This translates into CASSLGMSSYNEQFF.

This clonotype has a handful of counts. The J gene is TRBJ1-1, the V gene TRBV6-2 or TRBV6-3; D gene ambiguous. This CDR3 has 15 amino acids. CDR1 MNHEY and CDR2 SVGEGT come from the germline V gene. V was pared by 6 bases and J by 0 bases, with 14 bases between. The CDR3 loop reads CASSAHGFMNTEAFF. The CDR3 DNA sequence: TGTGCCAGCAGCGCTCATGGGTTCATGAACACTGAAGCTTTCTTT.

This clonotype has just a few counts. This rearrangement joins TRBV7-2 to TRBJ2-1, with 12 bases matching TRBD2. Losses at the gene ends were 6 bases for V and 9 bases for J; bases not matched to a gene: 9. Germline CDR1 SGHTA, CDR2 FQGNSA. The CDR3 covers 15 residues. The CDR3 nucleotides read TGTGCCAGCAGTTCACTAGCGGGGGGCCCGATTGAGCAGTTCTTC. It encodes CASSSLAGGPIEQFF.

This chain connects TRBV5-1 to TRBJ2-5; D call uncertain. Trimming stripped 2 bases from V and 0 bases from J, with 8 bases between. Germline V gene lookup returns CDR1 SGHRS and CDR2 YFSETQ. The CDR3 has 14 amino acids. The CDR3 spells CASSFRRYQETQYF. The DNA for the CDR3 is TGCGCCAGCAGCTTTCGTCGTTACCAAGAGACCCAGTACTTC.

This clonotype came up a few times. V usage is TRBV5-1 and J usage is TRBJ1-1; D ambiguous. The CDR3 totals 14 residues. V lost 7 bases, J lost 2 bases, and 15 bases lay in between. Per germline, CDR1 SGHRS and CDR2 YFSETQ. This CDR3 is CASGGGSDNTEAFF. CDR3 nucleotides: TGCGCCAGCGGCGGAGGGTCTGATAACACTGAAGCTTTCTTT.

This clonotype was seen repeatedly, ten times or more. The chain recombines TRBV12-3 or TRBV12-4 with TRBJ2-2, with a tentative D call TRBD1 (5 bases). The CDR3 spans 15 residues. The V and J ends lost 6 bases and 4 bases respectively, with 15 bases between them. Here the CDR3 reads CASRPGRRVTGELFF. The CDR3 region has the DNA TGTGCCAGCAGACCCGGACGCAGGGTCACCGGGGAGCTGTTTTTT.

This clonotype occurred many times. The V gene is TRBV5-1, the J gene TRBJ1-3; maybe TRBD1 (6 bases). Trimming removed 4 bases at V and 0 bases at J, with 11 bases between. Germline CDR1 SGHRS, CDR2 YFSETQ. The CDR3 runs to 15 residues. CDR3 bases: TGCGCCAGCAGCCTGGGACAAATCTCTGGAAACACCATATATTTT. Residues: CASSLGQISGNTIYF.

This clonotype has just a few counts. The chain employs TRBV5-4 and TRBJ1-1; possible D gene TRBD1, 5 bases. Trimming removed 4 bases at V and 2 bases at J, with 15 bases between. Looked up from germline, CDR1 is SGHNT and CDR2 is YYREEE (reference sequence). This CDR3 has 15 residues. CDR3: CASSTTAGGNTEAFF. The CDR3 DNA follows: TGTGCCAGCAGCACCACGGCCGGGGGAAACACTGAAGCTTTCTTT.

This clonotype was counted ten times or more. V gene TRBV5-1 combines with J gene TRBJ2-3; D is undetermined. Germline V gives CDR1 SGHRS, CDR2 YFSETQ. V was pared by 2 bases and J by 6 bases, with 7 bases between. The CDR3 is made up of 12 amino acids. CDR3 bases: TGCGCCAGCAGCTTATGGGCCGATACGCAGTATTTT. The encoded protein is CASSLWADTQYF.

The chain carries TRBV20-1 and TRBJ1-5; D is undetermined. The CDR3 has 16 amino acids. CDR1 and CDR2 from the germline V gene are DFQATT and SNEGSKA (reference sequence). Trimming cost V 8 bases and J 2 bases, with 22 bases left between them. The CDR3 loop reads CSLRKRAGWGNQPQHF. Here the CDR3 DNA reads TGCAGTCTTAGGAAGAGAGCAGGATGGGGCAATCAGCCCCAGCATTTT.

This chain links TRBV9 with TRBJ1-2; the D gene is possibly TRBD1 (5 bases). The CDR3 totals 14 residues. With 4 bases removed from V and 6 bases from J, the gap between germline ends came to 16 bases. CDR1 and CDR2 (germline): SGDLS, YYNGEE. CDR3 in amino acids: CASSLTGRANGYTF. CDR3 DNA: TGTGCCAGCAGCCTCACCGGCAGGGCCAATGGCTACACCTTC.

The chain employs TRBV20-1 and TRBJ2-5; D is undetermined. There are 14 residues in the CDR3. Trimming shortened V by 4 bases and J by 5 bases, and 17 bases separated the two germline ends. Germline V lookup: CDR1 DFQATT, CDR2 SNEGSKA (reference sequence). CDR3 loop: CSATLPLLRETQYF. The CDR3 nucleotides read TGCAGTGCTACCCTTCCGCTATTGCGGGAGACCCAGTACTTC.

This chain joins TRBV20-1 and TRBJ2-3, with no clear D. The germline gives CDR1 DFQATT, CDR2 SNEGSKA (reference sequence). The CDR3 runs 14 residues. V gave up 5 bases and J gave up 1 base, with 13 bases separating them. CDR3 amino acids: CSAPPGVGTDTQYF. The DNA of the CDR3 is TGCAGTGCTCCACCGGGTGTGGGCACAGATACGCAGTATTTT.